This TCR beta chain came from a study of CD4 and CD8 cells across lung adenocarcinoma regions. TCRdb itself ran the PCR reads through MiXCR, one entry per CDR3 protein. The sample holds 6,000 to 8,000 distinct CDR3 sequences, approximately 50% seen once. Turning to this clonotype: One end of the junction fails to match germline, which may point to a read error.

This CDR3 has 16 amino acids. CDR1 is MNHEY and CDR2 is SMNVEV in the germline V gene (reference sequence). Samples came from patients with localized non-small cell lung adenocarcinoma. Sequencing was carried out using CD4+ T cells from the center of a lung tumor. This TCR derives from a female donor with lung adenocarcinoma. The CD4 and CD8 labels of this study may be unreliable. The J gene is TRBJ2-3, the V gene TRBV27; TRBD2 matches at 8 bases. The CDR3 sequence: CASGARRAGGPDTQYF. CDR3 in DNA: TGTGCCAGCGGGGCCCGACGGGCGGGAGGCCCAGATACCCAGTATTTT.